This T cell receptor (beta chain) was captured by sequencing in a study of T cells after yellow fever vaccination. A few counts support this clonotype. Its antigen remains unknown. Study findings and constraints: Although most clonotypes did not, a small share appeared in both CD4 and CD8 compartments. Researchers report a weaker secondary response that nonetheless peaked faster, day 5 versus 15.

TCRdb analysed the 5' RACE reads with MiXCR anew, one entry per CDR3 protein. The data show 350,000 to 450,000 distinct CDR3 sequences, about 17% seen once. Germline V gene sequence: CDR1 MNHEY, CDR2 SVGEGT. With 2 bases removed from V and 2 bases from J, the gap between germline ends came to 5 bases. The CDR3 is made up of 13 amino acids. The chain uses TRBV6-2 or TRBV6-3 and TRBJ2-3; D remains unclear. The input for sequencing was PBMCs, taken before the yellow fever booster vaccination. This clonotype was sampled from a man aged 18-30 years who received the YFV17D yellow fever vaccine. This CDR3 reads CASSYAVTDTQYF. The CDR3 DNA reads as TGTGCCAGCAGTTACGCTGTCACAGATACGCAGTATTTT.